This TCR beta chain originates from a study of blood T cell repertoires in COVID-19. The overall study: Samples representing acute and convalescent COVID-19 were sourced from the United States, Italy and Spain.

In the original processing: Reference gene primer amplification yielded estimated nucleated cell counts. Measured with immunoSEQ multiplex PCR; TCRdb has only the in-frame clones, and not every one. From that table come the V and J calls and clone size; the DNA was used to work out D and trimming. This table holds some 160,000 clones, 80% to 90% found once. CDR1 and CDR2 (germline): MGHDK, SYGVNS. After removal of 6 bases from V and 0 bases from J, the junction contained 2 bases not matched to a gene. This CDR3 has 13 residues. The sample taken for sequencing was peripheral blood. The sequence derives from a woman aged 80 or over with COVID-19, enrolled during active disease. The chain carries TRBV25-1 and TRBJ2-7, with 7 bases identical to TRBD2. The DNA of the CDR3 is TGTGCCAGCAGCTGGGGGGGCTCCTACGAGCAGTACTTC. Translation: CASSWGGSYEQYF.